Each of the 5 T cell receptor beta chains below was sequenced from the same sample in a study of PD-L1 blockade in urothelial cancer. Libraries were prepared by immunoSEQ multiplex PCR; TCRdb keeps only in-frame clonotypes and omits some of them. Among tens of thousands of clones, more than 65% were seen once, and the ten largest hold 3.5%. This specimen consisted of PBMCs, obtained around atezolizumab (anti-PD-L1) treatment. These receptors were collected from a man aged 70 or older with urothelial cancer.

V usage is TRBV4-1 and J usage is TRBJ1-4; 11 bases are shared with TRBD1. The junction had 5 bases not matched to a gene; V was cut back by 1 base and J by 4 bases. The CDR3 consists of 17 residues. Germline V CDR1 and CDR2: MGHRA, YSYEKL. Written as DNA, the CDR3 is TGCGCCAGCAGCCAAGGGACAGGGGGCGGCGGTAATGAAAAACTGTTTTTT. As protein: CASSQGTGGGGNEKLFF.

The chain combines TRBV29-1 with TRBJ1-1; the match to TRBD1 covers 7 bases. Germline V gene sequence: CDR1 SQVTM, CDR2 ANQGSEA. The CDR3 is 13 amino acids. V shed 4 bases and J 0 bases; nucleotides not matched to a gene: 2. CDR3 DNA: TGCAGCGTTGCGGGACAGATGAACACTGAAGCTTTCTTT. This codes for CSVAGQMNTEAFF.

The chain carries TRBV5-4 and TRBJ1-2; D unclear. The CDR3 is 11 residues long. Per germline, CDR1 SGHNT and CDR2 YYREEE (reference sequence). Deletions cut 7 bases from V and 8 bases from J, with 12 bases between. As DNA, the CDR3 is TGTGCCAGCCGAGCGGCGGGGGGCTACACCTTC. Translation gives CASRAAGGYTF.

This clone was seen a single time. This chain connects TRBV2 to TRBJ1-6, with 7 bases matching TRBD1. CDR3 size: 15 residues. The germline gives CDR1 SNHLY, CDR2 FYNNEI. V shed 5 bases, J shed 10 bases, and the junction held 11 bases outside the gene matches. The CDR3 protein is CASSPPRGRQSPLHF. In nucleotides, the CDR3 is TGTGCCAGCAGTCCCCCGAGGGGGCGGCAGTCACCCCTCCACTTT.

The chain couples TRBV9 to TRBJ1-3; possible D gene TRBD1, 5 bases. The germline V gene has CDR1 SGDLS and CDR2 YYNGEE. The CDR3 is 15 amino acids. Trimming pared 0 bases from V and 0 bases from J, leaving 7 bases between. CDR3 coding DNA: TGTGCCAGCAGCGTAGGGGGGGTCTCTGGAAACACCATATATTTT. Its translation: CASSVGGVSGNTIYF.